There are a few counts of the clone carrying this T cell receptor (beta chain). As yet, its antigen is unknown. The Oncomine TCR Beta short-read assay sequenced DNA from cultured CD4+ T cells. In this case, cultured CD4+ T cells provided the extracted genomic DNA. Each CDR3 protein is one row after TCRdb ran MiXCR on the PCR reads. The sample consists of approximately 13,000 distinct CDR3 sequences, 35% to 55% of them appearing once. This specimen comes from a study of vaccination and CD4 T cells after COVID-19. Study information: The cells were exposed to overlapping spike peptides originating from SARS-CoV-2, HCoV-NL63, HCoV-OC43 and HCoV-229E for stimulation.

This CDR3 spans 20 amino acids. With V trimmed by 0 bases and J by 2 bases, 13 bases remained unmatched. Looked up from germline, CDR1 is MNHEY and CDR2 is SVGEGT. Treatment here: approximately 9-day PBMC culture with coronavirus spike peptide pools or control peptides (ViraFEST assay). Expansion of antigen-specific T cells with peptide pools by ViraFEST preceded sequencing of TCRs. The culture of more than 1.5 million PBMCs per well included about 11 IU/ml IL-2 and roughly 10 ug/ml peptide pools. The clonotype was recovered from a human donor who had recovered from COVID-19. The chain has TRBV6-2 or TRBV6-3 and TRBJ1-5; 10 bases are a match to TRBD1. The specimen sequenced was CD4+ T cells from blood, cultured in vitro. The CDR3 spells CASSYSIPGTGEMGNQPQHF. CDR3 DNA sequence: TGTGCCAGCAGTTACTCGATTCCTGGGACAGGGGAAATGGGCAATCAGCCCCAGCATTTT.